This TCR beta chain emerged from a study of long-term antiretroviral therapy in people with HIV (dated by TCRdb to the early 2020s). Concerning the study at large: Collection of the earliest samples took place about a decade ahead of the 2015 WHO recommendation for immediate ART, at a time when ART was typically delayed until CD4 counts fell. The cohort contributed 150 to 200 cryopreserved PBMC samples from about 29 adults with confirmed HIV infection, collected serially over a mean of about six years (range 1-12). No cross-contamination during QIAcube processing turned up in test extractions that ran a monoclonal T-cell line alongside 30 or so polyclonal samples. About 35% of the 30 participants with HIV were female. This retrospective serial study examined whether starting ART and sustained HIV suppression were associated with changes in the composition and diversity of the TRB repertoire in peripheral blood. Broad study findings and their caveats: Since PBMC availability was limited, sequencing covered only the TCR beta chain, with no alpha chain pairing. A significant increase in TRB diversity was found to be associated with ART initiation, although TRB diversity was observed to remain significantly below that of transplant donor controls even after long-term ART. Inferences about post-ART repertoire changes are limited because no data were available on ART adherence, viral resistance or therapy changes. Because cell numbers in pre-ART samples were limited, unsorted PBMC were profiled instead of sorted CD4+ and CD8+ T cells. At every time point, the repertoire was dominated by expanded TRB clones first identified before ART initiation, although this dominance fluctuated and, in many PLHIV, declined after ART. Samples dated from about 2004 to 2018, and the ART regimens used may be less effective than current ones. CDR3 length ranges in HIV repertoires were narrower than in controls, and network structure suggested an antigen-experienced repertoire with only a slight naive shift after ART.

The immunoSEQ hsTCRB v3.0 assay was used at survey level resolution to sequence the TRB variable region. TRB sequencing targeted a depth of roughly 40,000-55,000 T-cell genomes per sample. An Illumina MiSeq with a v3 150-cycle kit was used to sequence the pooled TRB libraries. The authors' pipeline ran thus. Repertoire analysis ran in R within a reproducible Nextflow workflow covering QC, data transformation and analysis. LymphoSeq2, an R package for AIRR-Seq data exploration, was used to implement custom analyses. A few samples yielding fewer than 5000 total TRB sequences were excluded, leaving around 200 analyzed HIV repertoires. Among the roughly 190 retained HIV repertoires, 55 to 60 were collected before ART initiation and under 150 after ART initiation. Each repertoire was downsampled to 5000 TRB nucleotide sequences, and summary statistics were averaged across 100 downsampling iterations. The analysis kept only TRB sequences whose CDR3 regions were at least seven amino acids long. Diversity was assessed using a clonality score derived from Shannon entropy and using the Gini coefficient. In repertoire networks, the top 5000 CDR3 amino acid sequences were linked whenever an edit distance of one separated two sequences. GLIPH2 predicted antigen specificity groups and MHC restriction for TRB CDR3 amino acid sequences. To flag known associations with CMV, EBV, HIV or tissue antigens, CDR3 amino acid sequences were compared against VDJdb and McPAS-TCR. Pre-ART, post-ART and control groups were compared with Wilcoxon signed-rank tests and Holm-Bonferroni correction. This is the immuneACCESS table as TCRdb keeps it, with only in-frame sequences that have V and J called. A part of the clones is gone; compared with another copy, unresolved V genes explain less than half, and the rest is unexplained. D and trimming come from the DNA, and the V and J calls and clone size come from that table. Here the sample has more than 20,000 clones; 70% to 90% occur a single time. The ten largest clones add up to more than 4% of the sample.

Comments on this clone: It has no known antigen specificity. No much larger clonotype is one base removed from it; base qualities were not supplied.

The V end loses 1 base and the J end loses 0 bases, and a stretch of 12 bases separates them. Via the germline V gene, CDR1 is LGHNA and CDR2 YNFKEQ. Its CDR3 holds 16 amino acids, cysteine through phenylalanine. Only CDR3 DNA remains: 48 bases, in frame from the first base. Participants were included only if at least one PBMC sample before ART initiation and at least two post-ART samples were available. All participants with HIV were treated in the United States of America. Cryopreserved samples of roughly 0.95-10 million PBMC were thawed and washed before DNA extraction. At the time of the earliest PBMC sample, participants with HIV were aged between roughly 20 and 54 years. PBMC samples were contributed by each participant from 1-4 timepoints before ART initiation and 2-8 timepoints after ART initiation, with a median of 7 samples. For every participant, serial HIV viral load, CD4+ T-cell count, ART history and demographic data were obtained. Using a Qiagen kit on a QIAcube, genomic DNA was extracted from unsorted PBMC, with samples processed in batches of 12.

This receptor chain uses TRBV4-2 and TRBJ1-1, with the D gene uncertain. The TCR sequence derives from a man aged 40-55 years with HIV. The specimen comprised unsorted PBMCs, sampled just over 2.6 years after starting antiretroviral therapy. The CDR3 protein: CASSQVEGTMNTEAFF. The DNA sequence is given as TGTGCCAGCAGCCAAGTAGAGGGCACGATGAACACTGAAGCTTTCTTT.